The clone carrying this T cell receptor beta chain was recorded only once. This sample is drawn from a study of blood T cell repertoires in COVID-19. In the study overall: Donors in the United States, Italy and Spain gave samples during acute or convalescent COVID-19.

Germline values: CDR1 LNHNV, CDR2 YYDKDF (reference sequence). The CDR3 is 15 residues long. J was trimmed by 4 bases and V by 4 bases; bases with no gene match: 6. As handled by the study authors: Amplification of reference gene primers provided the estimated nucleated cell counts. Clones were read by immunoSEQ multiplex PCR, and TCRdb kept only the in-frame ones, dropping some. The D gene and trimming were derived from the DNA, and the V and J assignments and clone size from that table. This sample yields over 130,000 clones, of which 80% to 90% are seen a single time; about 10% belongs to the top ten.

This receptor was identified in a man in his fifties or sixties with active or convalescent COVID-19. Input material: peripheral blood. The gene calls are TRBV15 and TRBJ2-7; 11 bases are a match to TRBD2. The DNA for the CDR3 is TGTGCCACCAGCAAGGCGCTAGCGGGAGGTTACGAGCAGTACTTC. Translating gives CATSKALAGGYEQYF. Complete variable domain (other parts from reference TRBV15 and TRBJ2-7): DAMVIQNPRYQVTQFGKPVTLSCSQTLNHNVMYWYQQKSSQAPKLLFHYYDKDFNNEADTPDNFQSRRPNTSFCFLDIRSPGLGDTAMYLCATSKALAGGYEQYFGPGTRLTVT.